These 2 T cell receptor beta chains share one sample of origin, sequenced in a study of cytomegalovirus exposure and HLA in healthy donors. The PCR employed 60 Vbeta primers together with 13 Jbeta primers. Sequenced by immunoSEQ multiplex PCR; TCRdb stores in-frame clones only, minus some. Its listing shows around 100,000 clones. The sequencing input was PBMCs. Receptors originate from a man between 40 and 49 years old in good health and CMV-seropositive.

V is TRBV28 and J is TRBJ2-1; TRBD2 aligns across 10 bases. Germline V lookup: CDR1 MDHEN, CDR2 SYDVKM. The V and J ends lost 6 bases and 3 bases, in that order; junction bases with no gene match: 5. The CDR3 is 15 residues long. CDR3 loop: CASSPSGSGYNEQFF. Here the CDR3 DNA reads TGTGCCAGCAGCCCTAGCGGGAGTGGCTACAATGAGCAGTTCTTC.

The gene calls are TRBV18 and TRBJ2-7; no clear D. The V and J ends lost 4 bases and 3 bases respectively, with 13 bases between them. The length of the CDR3 is 14 residues. Germline CDR1 and CDR2: KGHSH and LQKENI. The CDR3 is CASSQEAVSYEQYF. The CDR3 region has the DNA TGTGCCAGCTCACAAGAGGCGGTCAGCTACGAGCAGTACTTC.